One TCR beta chain is described in this entry. The CDR3 has 15 residues. The V gene end was trimmed by 5 bases and the J gene end by 4 bases; junction bases not matched to a gene: 3. Germline values: CDR1 MGHRA, CDR2 YSYEKL. The protocol was immunoSEQ multiplex PCR, while the TCRdb copy is restricted to in-frame clones and leaves out a portion. The sample has fewer than 250,000 clones, around 90% seen once. The entry originates in a study of blood T cell repertoires in COVID-19. Whole-study context: Recovered status in Cohort 3 required two negative PCRs, clearance, or symptom resolution. PBMCs, B-cell-depleted T cells, or T cells were the source of the cDNA or gDNA that made up the material.

Participant age was roughly 18 to 100 years, and participants resided in fewer than 30 US areas. Sequenced material: PBMCs or T cells enriched from blood (not recorded which). The chain uses TRBV4-1 and TRBJ2-1, with TRBD2 identical over 12 bases. The TCR sequence derives from a man between 25 and 39 years old in a cohort exposed to, infected with or recovered from COVID-19 (not recorded which). The CDR3 sequence: CASSTSGRSYNEQFF. CDR3 DNA sequence: TGCGCCAGCAGCACTAGCGGGAGGAGTTACAATGAGCAGTTCTTC.